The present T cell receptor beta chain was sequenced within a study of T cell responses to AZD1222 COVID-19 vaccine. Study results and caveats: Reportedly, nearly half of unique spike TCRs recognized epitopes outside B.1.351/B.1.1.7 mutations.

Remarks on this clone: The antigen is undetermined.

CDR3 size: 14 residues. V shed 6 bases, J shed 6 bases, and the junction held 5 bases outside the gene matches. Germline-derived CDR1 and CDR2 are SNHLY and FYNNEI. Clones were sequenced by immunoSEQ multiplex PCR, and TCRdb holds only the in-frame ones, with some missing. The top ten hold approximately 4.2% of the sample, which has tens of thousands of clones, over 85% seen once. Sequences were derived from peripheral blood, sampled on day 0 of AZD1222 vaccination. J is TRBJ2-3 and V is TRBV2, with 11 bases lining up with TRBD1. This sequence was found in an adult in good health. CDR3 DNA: TGTGCCAGCAGGCGGGACAGGGGGAGGGATACGCAGTATTTT. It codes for CASRRDRGRDTQYF.